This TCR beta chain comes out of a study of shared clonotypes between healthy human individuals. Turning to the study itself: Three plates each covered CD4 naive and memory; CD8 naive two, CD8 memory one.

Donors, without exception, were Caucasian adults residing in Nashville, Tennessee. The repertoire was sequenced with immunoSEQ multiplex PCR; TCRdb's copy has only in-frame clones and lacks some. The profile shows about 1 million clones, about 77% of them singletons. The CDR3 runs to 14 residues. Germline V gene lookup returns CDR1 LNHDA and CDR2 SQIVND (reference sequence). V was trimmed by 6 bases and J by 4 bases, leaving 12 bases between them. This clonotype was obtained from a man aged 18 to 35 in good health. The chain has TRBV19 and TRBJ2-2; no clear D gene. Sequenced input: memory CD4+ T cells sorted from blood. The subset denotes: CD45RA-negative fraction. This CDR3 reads CASRQDWGTGELFF. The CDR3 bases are TGTGCCAGTAGACAAGACTGGGGCACCGGGGAGCTGTTTTTT.